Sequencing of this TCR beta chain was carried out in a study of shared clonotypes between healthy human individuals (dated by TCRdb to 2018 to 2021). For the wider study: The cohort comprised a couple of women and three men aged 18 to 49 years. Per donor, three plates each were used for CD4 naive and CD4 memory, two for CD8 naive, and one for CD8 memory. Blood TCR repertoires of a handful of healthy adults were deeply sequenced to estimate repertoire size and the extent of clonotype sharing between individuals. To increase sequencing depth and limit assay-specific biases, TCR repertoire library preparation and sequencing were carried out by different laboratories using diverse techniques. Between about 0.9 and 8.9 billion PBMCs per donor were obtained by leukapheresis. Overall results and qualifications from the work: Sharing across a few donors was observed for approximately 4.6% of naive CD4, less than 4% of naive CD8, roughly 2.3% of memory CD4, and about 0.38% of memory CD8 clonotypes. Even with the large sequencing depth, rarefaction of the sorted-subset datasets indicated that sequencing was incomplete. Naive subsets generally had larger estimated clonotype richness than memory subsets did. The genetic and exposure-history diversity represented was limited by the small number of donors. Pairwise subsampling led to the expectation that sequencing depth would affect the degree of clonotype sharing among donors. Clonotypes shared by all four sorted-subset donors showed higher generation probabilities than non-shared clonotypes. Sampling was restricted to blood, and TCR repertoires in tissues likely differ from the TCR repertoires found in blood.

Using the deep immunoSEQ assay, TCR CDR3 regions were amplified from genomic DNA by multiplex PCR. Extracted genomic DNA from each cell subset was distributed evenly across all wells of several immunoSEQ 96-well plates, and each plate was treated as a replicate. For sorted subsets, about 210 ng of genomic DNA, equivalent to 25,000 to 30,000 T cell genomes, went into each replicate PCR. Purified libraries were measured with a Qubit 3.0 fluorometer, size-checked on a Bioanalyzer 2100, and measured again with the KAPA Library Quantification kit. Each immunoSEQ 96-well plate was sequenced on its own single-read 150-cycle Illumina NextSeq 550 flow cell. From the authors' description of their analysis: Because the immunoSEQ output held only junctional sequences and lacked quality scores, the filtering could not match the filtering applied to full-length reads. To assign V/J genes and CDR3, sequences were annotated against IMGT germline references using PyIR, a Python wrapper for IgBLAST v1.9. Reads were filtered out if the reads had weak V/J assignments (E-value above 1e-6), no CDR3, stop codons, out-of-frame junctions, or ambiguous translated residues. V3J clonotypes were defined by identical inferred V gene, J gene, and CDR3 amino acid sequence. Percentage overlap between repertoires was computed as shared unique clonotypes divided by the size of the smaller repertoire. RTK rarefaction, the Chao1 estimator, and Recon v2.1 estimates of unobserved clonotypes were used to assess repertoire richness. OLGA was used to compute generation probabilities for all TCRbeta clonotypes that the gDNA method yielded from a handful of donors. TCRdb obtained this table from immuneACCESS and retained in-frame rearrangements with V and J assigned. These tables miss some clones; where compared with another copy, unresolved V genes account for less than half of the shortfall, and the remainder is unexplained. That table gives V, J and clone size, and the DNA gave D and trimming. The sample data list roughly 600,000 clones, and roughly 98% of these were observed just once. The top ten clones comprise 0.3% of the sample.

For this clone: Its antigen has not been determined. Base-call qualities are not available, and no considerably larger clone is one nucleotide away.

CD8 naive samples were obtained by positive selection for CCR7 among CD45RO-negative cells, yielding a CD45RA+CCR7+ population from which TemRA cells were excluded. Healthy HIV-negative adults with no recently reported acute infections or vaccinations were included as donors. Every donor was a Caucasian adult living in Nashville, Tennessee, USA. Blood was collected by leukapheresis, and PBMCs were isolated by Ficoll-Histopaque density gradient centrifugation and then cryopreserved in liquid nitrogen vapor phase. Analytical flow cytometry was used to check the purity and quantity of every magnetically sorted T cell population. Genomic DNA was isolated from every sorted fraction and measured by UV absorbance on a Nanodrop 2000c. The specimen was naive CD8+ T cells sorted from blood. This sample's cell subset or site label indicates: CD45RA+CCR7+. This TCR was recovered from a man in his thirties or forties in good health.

The DNA sequence is given as TGCAGCGTTACGGTCCAGCGAGAAGACACCGGGGAGCTGTTTTTT. It translates to CSVTVQREDTGELFF. The chain uses TRBV29-1 and TRBJ2-2; the D gene lacks a confident call. V lost 5 bases and J lost 3 bases; the stretch between them is 16 bases long. From the germline V gene, CDR1 is SQVTM and CDR2 is ANQGSEA. The CDR3 measures 15 amino acids from cysteine to phenylalanine. The entry retains the CDR3 DNA only, 45 bases that are in frame from base 1.